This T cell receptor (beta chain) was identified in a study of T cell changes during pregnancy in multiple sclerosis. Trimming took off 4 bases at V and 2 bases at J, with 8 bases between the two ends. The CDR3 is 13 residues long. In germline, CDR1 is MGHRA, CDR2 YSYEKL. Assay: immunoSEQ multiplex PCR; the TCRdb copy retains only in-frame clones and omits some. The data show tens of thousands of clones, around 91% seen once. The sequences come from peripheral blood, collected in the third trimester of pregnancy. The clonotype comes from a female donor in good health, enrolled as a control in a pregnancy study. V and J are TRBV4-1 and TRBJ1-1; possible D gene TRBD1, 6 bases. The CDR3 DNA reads TGCGCCAGCAGCCCACAGGGTAACACTGAAGCTTTCTTT. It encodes CASSPQGNTEAFF.